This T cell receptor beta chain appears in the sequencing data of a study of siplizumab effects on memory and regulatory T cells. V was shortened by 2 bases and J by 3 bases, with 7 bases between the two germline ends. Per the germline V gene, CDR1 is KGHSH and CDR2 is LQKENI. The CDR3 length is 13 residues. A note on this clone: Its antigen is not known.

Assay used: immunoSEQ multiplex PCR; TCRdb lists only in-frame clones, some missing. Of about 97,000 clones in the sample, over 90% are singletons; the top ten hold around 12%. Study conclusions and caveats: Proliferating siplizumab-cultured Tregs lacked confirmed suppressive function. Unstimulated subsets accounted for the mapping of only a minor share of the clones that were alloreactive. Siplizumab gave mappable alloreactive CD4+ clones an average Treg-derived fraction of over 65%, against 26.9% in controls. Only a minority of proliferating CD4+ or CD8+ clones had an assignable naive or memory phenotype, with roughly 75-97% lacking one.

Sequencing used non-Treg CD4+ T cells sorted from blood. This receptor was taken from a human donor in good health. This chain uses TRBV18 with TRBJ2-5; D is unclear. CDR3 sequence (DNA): TGTGCCAGCTCACCAGGTCTCGAAGAGACCCAGTACTTC. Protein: CASSPGLEETQYF.